The clone carrying this TCR beta chain was counted many times. The antigen is undetermined. Researchers amplified the TCR beta CDR3 regions from RNA transcripts. Researchers ran a first-round RT-PCR on the TCR CDR3 using the HTBI primer set. Each CDR3 protein gets one entry after TCRdb re-called the multiplex PCR reads with MiXCR. The sample consists of around 340,000 distinct CDR3 sequences, around 20% of them appearing once. The CDR3 has 14 amino acids. Deletions cut 5 bases from V and 1 base from J, with 11 bases between. This sample is drawn from a study of T cells in Graves' hyperthyroidism and ophthalmopathy. Study-wide points: Most thyroid clonotypes with frequency above 0.001 were detected in blood.

Diagnosis of hyperthyroidism was new in patients aged 18 to 65, and its duration was under 2 months. Criteria for exclusion of patients were uncontrolled infection, other autoimmune disease, pregnancy or lactation. A roughly 9.3 ml volume of fresh peripheral blood provided the PBMCs. The sequenced sample was blood. J is TRBJ1-1 and V is TRBV12-3 or TRBV12-4; D remains unclear. This TCR was recovered from a woman aged 50 to 65 with Graves' hyperthyroidism. The CDR3 sequence: CASSGNHRNTEAFF. In nucleotides, the CDR3 is TGTGCCAGCAGTGGGAACCACAGGAACACTGAAGCTTTCTTT.